The 3 T cell receptor beta chains reported below all come from one sample, sequenced in a study of blood T cell repertoires in COVID-19. Sequenced by immunoSEQ multiplex PCR; TCRdb stores in-frame clones only, minus some. The table records about 310,000 clones, 90% of them present only once. The sample consisted of peripheral blood. Receptors originate from a woman aged 25-40 years with COVID-19, enrolled during active disease.

V is TRBV15 and J is TRBJ2-1; D is unresolved. CDR1 is LNHNV and CDR2 is YYDKDF in the germline V gene (reference sequence). V was shortened by 5 bases and J by 1 base, with 12 bases between the two germline ends. The CDR3 consists of 15 residues. CDR3 nucleotide sequence: TGTGCCACCAGCCCCCCACCGGGTTCCTACAATGAGCAGTTCTTC. Translated, it gives CATSPPPGSYNEQFF.

This clone was detected only once. The rearrangement uses TRBV9 and TRBJ1-6, with D perhaps TRBD1 (5 bases). The CDR3 loop spans 12 amino acids. Germline loops: CDR1 SGDLS, CDR2 YYNGEE. The V end was cut by 3 bases, the J end by 7 bases, with 5 bases between. The CDR3 reads CASSDRNSPLHF. Written as DNA, the CDR3 is TGTGCCAGCAGCGACAGGAATTCACCCCTCCACTTT. The entire variable domain, with the rest obtained from reference TRBV9 and TRBJ1-6, is as follows: DSGVTQTPKHLITATGQRVTLRCSPRSGDLSVYWYQQSLDQGLQFLIQYYNGEERAKGNILERFSAQQFPDLHSELNLSSLELGDSALYFCASSDRNSPLHFGNGTRLTVT.

The rearrangement links TRBV7-3 to TRBJ1-1; D is ambiguous. Germline V gene data show CDR1 as SGHTA and CDR2 as FQGTGA. The CDR3 spans 13 residues. V was pared by 4 bases and J by 1 base, with 7 bases between. The DNA of the CDR3 is TGTGCCAGCAGCTACACAGAGAACACTGAAGCTTTCTTT. Translating it yields CASSYTENTEAFF. The full variable domain, with the rest looked up from reference TRBV7-3 and TRBJ1-1, is GAGVSQTPSNKVTEKGKYVELRCDPISGHTALYWYRQSLGQGPEFLIYFQGTGAADDSGLPNDRFFAVRPEGSVSTLKIQRTERGDSAVYLCASSYTENTEAFFGQGTRLTVV.